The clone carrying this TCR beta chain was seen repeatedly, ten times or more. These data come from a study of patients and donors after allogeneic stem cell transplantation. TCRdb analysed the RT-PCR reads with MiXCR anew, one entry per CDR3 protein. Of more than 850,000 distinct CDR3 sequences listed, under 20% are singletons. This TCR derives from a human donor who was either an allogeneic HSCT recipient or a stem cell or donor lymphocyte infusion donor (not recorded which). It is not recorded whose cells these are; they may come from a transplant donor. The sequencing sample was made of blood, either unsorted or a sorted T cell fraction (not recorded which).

The CDR3 loop is CASSLVDTQYF. The CDR3 nucleotides are TGTGCCAGCAGTTTGGTAGATACGCAGTATTTT. V usage is TRBV12-3 or TRBV12-4 and J usage is TRBJ2-3, with D unresolved. Trimming removed 3 bases at V and 5 bases at J, with 3 bases between. There are 11 residues in the CDR3.